Given below is one TCR beta chain in context. Arm-PCR of CDR3 regions with iRepertoire HTBI primers generated TCR beta libraries. In the authors' methods: Overall, samples carried approximately 60 TRBV and about 15 TRBJ segments. TCRdb redid the calling of the multiplex PCR reads with MiXCR, one entry per CDR3 protein. TCRdb, rather than the study authors, made the V and J calls. The table includes 650,000 to 700,000 distinct CDR3 sequences, roughly 30% detected once. Per the germline V gene, CDR1 is MNHEY and CDR2 is SMNVEV (reference sequence). This CDR3 spans 14 amino acids. V lost 2 bases and J 4 bases, leaving 11 bases between the germline ends. The time point denotes: persistent/refractory GD, antithyroid drugs over 5 years with positive TRAb. PBMC-derived RNA was used for the TCR library. Guidelines of the American Thyroid Association were used to diagnose Graves' disease. This entry comes from a study of regulatory T cells in long-lasting Graves disease.

The chain employs TRBV27 and TRBJ1-1; D is undetermined. The sequence was obtained from a female donor with Graves disease. The source was peripheral blood mononuclear cells (PBMCs), collected when the disease was refractory, from a patient treated with antithyroid drugs. The CDR3 region is CASSLNGVGTEAFF. The CDR3 nucleotides read TGTGCCAGCAGTTTAAACGGGGTTGGCACTGAAGCTTTCTTT.